The 21 T cell receptor beta chains below were found in one sample sequenced in a study of kidney transplant recipient with SARS-CoV-2 infection. TCRdb independently ran MiXCR on the reads; one entry per CDR3 protein. Of approximately 240,000 distinct CDR3 sequences in the sample, less than 35% were seen once. Specimen: a blood sample, collected at baseline and on day 111 from a kidney transplant recipient. The receptors stem from a male patient in his thirties who had COVID-19 and was a kidney transplant recipient. The T cells may partly be graft donor cells.

The table lists this clonotype with many counts. This chain connects TRBV20-1 to TRBJ2-3, with a tentative D call TRBD2 (6 bases). Germline V gene data show CDR1 as DFQATT and CDR2 as SNEGSKA (reference sequence). V shed 0 bases and J shed 4 bases, with 17 bases lying between them. The CDR3 covers 16 residues. DNA for the CDR3: TGCAGTGCTAGAGATCATCTCGGGAGCGGGTCAGATACGCAGTATTTT. It is translated as CSARDHLGSGSDTQYF.

Concerning this clonotype itself: A single base separates this from a much larger clone, so it may be a read error. The CDR3 does not end in the conserved phenylalanine or tryptophan, so this is likely a read error. The chain combines TRBV5-1 with TRBJ2-5; 10 nucleotides agree with TRBD2. The ends lost 1 base at V and 0 bases at J; junction bases unmatched: 9. CDR1 is SGHRS and CDR2 is YFSETQ in the germline V gene. The CDR3 runs to 18 residues. CDR3 protein: CASSLRSGRAWNQETQYL. CDR3 bases: TGCGCCAGCAGCTTGAGGAGCGGGAGGGCCTGGAACCAAGAGACCCAGTACCTC.

This clonotype was detected once. This could be a read error, since a much larger clone is one nucleotide away. CDR3 loop: CANRSDLATVMQDTQYF. CDR3 in DNA: TGTGCCAACAGATCAGACCTAGCTACAGTCATGCAAGATACGCAGTATTTT. The gene calls are TRBV21-1 and TRBJ2-3; the listed D gene, TRBD2, was not tested against the DNA. TRBV21-1 constitutes a pseudogene. The CDR3 spans 17 residues.

This clonotype was observed many times. V gene TRBV28 combines with J gene TRBJ2-7; 7 bases fit TRBD1. The CDR3 totals 16 residues. The germline V gene encodes CDR1 MDHEN and CDR2 SYDVKM. V shed 2 bases and J 0 bases; nucleotides not matched to a gene: 7. CDR3 sequence: CASSLPPGGNSYEQYF. The CDR3 DNA reads as TGTGCCAGCAGTTTACCCCCAGGGGGTAACTCCTACGAGCAGTACTTC.

This clonotype was found many times. This chain links TRBV20-1 with TRBJ2-1; TRBD2 is a possible D gene (5 bases). The CDR3 is made up of 15 amino acids. Trimming removed 6 bases from V and 3 bases from J, with 18 bases in between. In germline, CDR1 is DFQATT, CDR2 SNEGSKA (reference sequence). The CDR3 region is CSATSSGAVYNEQFF. The CDR3 DNA sequence: TGCAGTGCCACCTCCAGCGGAGCAGTCTACAATGAGCAGTTCTTC.

The gene calls are TRBV5-1 and TRBJ2-1, with TRBD2 matching 7 bases. CDR3 length equals 15 residues. The ends lost 0 bases at V and 4 bases at J; junction bases unmatched: 4. CDR1 and CDR2 from the germline V gene are SGHRS and YFSETQ. The CDR3 nucleotides read TGCGCCAGCAGCTTGGAAGCGGGACCTTACAATGAGCAGTTCTTC. Amino acid sequence: CASSLEAGPYNEQFF.

About this clonotype: A much larger clone sits a single nucleotide away, making a read error possible. The chain combines TRBV19 with TRBJ1-5; the D gene is possibly TRBD1 (5 bases). CDR3 length equals 15 residues. Germline V CDR1 and CDR2: LNHDA, SQIVND (reference sequence). V was clipped by 4 bases and J by 9 bases, with 19 bases between them. The CDR3 sequence is CASSTRHRLRGPQHF. CDR3 DNA: TGTGCCAGTAGTACCCGACACCGCCTAAGGGGGCCCCAGCATTTT. Complete variable domain (other parts from reference TRBV19 and TRBJ1-5): DGGITQSPKYLFRKEGQNVTLSCEQNLNHDAMYWYRQDPGQGLRLIYYSQIVNDFQKGDIAEGYSVSREKKESFPLTVTSAQKNPTAFYLCASSTRHRLRGPQHFGDGTRLSIL.

Regarding this clonotype: At one of its ends the junction is not consistent with the germline gene, which may arise from a read error. The chain employs TRBV11-2 and TRBJ2-5, with 10 bases lining up with TRBD2. The germline gives CDR1 SGHAT, CDR2 FQNNGV. CDR3 size: 15 residues. This chain's CDR3 is CASSLVAGGPEIQYF. Written as DNA, the CDR3 is TGTGCCAGCAGCTTAGTAGCGGGAGGCCCAGAGATCCAGTACTTC.

This clonotype was seen many times. CDR3 residues: CASRKTGAGGNTIYF. The CDR3 nucleotides read TGTGCCAGCAGAAAGACAGGGGCCGGAGGAAACACCATATATTTT. The chain uses TRBV12-3 or TRBV12-4 and TRBJ1-3, with TRBD1 matching over 8 bases. This CDR3 contains 15 residues. V gave up 6 bases and J gave up 4 bases; unmatched junction bases: 8.

The table lists this clonotype with many counts. This chain uses TRBV28 with TRBJ2-2, with a tentative D call TRBD2 (5 bases). Germline V lookup: CDR1 MDHEN, CDR2 SYDVKM. This CDR3 is 15 amino acids long. With 6 bases removed from V and 1 base from J, the gap between germline ends came to 12 bases. The CDR3 sequence is CASSPTAGNTGELFF. In nucleotides, the CDR3 is TGTGCCAGCAGCCCTACGGCGGGGAACACCGGGGAGCTGTTTTTT.

At least ten counts were recorded for this clonotype. This chain joins TRBV20-1 and TRBJ2-5; the D gene is possibly TRBD2 (5 bases). The CDR3 contains 14 residues. Per germline, CDR1 DFQATT and CDR2 SNEGSKA (reference sequence). Trimming stripped 5 bases from V and 5 bases from J, with 18 bases between. CDR3 loop: CSARTNGITETQYF. The CDR3 nucleotides are TGCAGTGCTCGAACCAACGGGATCACGGAGACCCAGTACTTC.

This clonotype occurred many times. V is TRBV27 and J is TRBJ1-3; D gene uncertain. Germline V gives CDR1 MNHEY, CDR2 SMNVEV (reference sequence). The CDR3 length is 17 residues. Trimming took off 3 bases at V and 5 bases at J, with 20 bases between the two ends. The CDR3 nucleotides read TGTGCCAGCAGTTTCCCCGACGGGGAGAGCGTAAGAAACACCATATATTTT. Amino acids: CASSFPDGESVRNTIYF.

This clonotype occurred many times. This chain uses TRBV28 with TRBJ2-1, with 7 positions matching TRBD2. The CDR3 is 14 amino acids. Trimming at V came to 6 bases and at J to 7 bases, leaving 9 bases not matched to a gene. The V gene's germline CDR1 is MDHEN and CDR2 SYDVKM. CDR3 coding DNA: TGTGCCAGCAGCTCGAGCGGGATTGGGAATGAGCAGTTCTTC. Translated, it gives CASSSSGIGNEQFF.

The table lists this clonotype with many counts. This chain connects TRBV9 to TRBJ1-3; TRBD1 might be the D (5 bases). V was shortened by 6 bases and J by 0 bases, with 16 bases between the two germline ends. Germline CDR1 SGDLS, CDR2 YYNGEE. This CDR3 is built from 16 residues. In DNA, the CDR3 is TGTGCCAGCAACTCGGGGCAACTGACCTCTGGAAACACCATATATTTT. As protein: CASNSGQLTSGNTIYF.

This clonotype was counted at least ten times. The gene calls are TRBV24-1 and TRBJ1-1; 9 positions agree with TRBD1. V lost 12 bases and J lost 4; bases outside the gene matches: 5. The CDR3 is made up of 12 amino acids. Germline V gives CDR1 KGHDR, CDR2 SFDVKD. The CDR3 region is CAAGQGRTEAFF. In nucleotides, the CDR3 is TGTGCCGCGGGACAGGGTCGCACTGAAGCTTTCTTT.

This clonotype was counted a few times. The gene calls are TRBV5-4 and TRBJ2-3; TRBD2 matches at 12 bases. J lost 2 bases, V lost 3 bases, and 4 bases had no gene match. CDR3 length equals 16 residues. Germline CDR1 is SGHNT and CDR2 is YYREEE (reference sequence). As DNA, the CDR3 is TGTGCCAGCAGCTCGGCTAGCGGGGGGGTCACAGATACGCAGTATTTT. It specifies CASSSASGGVTDTQYF. The variable domain in full, completed from reference TRBV5-4 and TRBJ2-3, reads ETGVTQSPTHLIKTRGQQVTLRCSSQSGHNTVSWYQQALGQGPQFIFQYYREEENGRGNFPPRFSGLQFPNYSSELNVNALELDDSALYLCASSSASGGVTDTQYFGPGTRLTVL.

The sample holds a few counts of this clonotype. V usage is TRBV5-6 and J usage is TRBJ1-2; D remains unclear. This CDR3 comprises 16 residues. Trimming stripped 5 bases from V and 4 bases from J, with 21 bases between. Germline V gene data show CDR1 as SGHDT and CDR2 as YYEEEE. CDR3 sequence reads: CASRVINSRKTYGYTF. The CDR3 DNA sequence: TGTGCCAGCAGGGTCATCAATAGTCGAAAGACCTATGGCTACACCTTC.

Regarding this clonotype: With a far larger clone one base away, a read error is the likely cause. V is TRBV3-1 and J is TRBJ2-5, with TRBD2 matching 8 bases. Germline CDR1 is LGHDT and CDR2 is YNNKEL (reference sequence). The CDR3 extends over 14 amino acids. CDR3 DNA: TGTGCCACCAGCCAAGGGAGCGGGGGCGGAAAGCAGTACTTC. Translation: CATSQGSGGGKQYF.

A note on this clonotype: Germline and junction disagree at one end, which may indicate a read error. The chain combines TRBV29-1 with TRBJ2-3, with D possibly matching TRBD2 (6 bases). This CDR3 comprises 19 residues. CDR1 and CDR2 (germline): SQVTM, ANQGSEA. CDR3 nucleotides: TGCGGCGTTGAAGGAGTTACCGGGAAGGACTACCCTAGCACAGATACGCAGTATTTT. It codes for CGVEGVTGKDYPSTDTQYF.

This chain uses TRBV3-1 with TRBJ2-2; D uncertain. Trimming cost V 4 bases and J 5 bases, with 23 bases left between them. From germline, CDR1 is LGHDT and CDR2 YNNKEL (reference sequence). The CDR3 is 18 amino acids. Written as DNA, the CDR3 is TGTGCCAGCAGCCGCACGGGTCCCATTTCAGACTTGACCGGGGAGCTGTTTTTT. Encoded protein: CASSRTGPISDLTGELFF.

On this clonotype: Possible read error: a much larger clone is one base away. V is TRBV28 and J is TRBJ2-2; D is unresolved. CDR3 length: 15 amino acids. Germline CDR1 and CDR2: MDHEN and SYDVKM. CDR3 sequence: CAGSRSGWNTGELFF. The CDR3 coding sequence is TGTGCCGGCAGTCGAAGTGGGTGGAACACCGGGGAGCTGTTTTTT.